This T cell receptor (beta chain) stems from a study of T cells after yellow fever vaccination. Germline lookup yields CDR1 SGHVS and CDR2 FQNEAQ. V dropped 1 base and J dropped 0 bases, with 12 bases sitting between them. The CDR3 runs to 16 residues. A note on this clonotype: Its cognate antigen is unknown.

TCR cDNA was made by 5'RACE template switching, adding a universal primer site and UMIs. TCRdb redid the calling of the 5' RACE reads with MiXCR, one entry per CDR3 protein. This repertoire shows some 390,000 distinct CDR3 sequences, 15% to 20% found once; its top ten account for 15% to 20%. Study conclusions and caveats: When the response was secondary, it was weaker but reached its peak faster, day 5 versus 15. A small share of clonotypes appeared in both CD4 and CD8 compartments.

This sequence originates from a man younger than 30 who received the YFV17D yellow fever vaccine. V gene TRBV7-8 combines with J gene TRBJ2-5; D is ambiguous. This material consisted of PBMCs, taken before the yellow fever booster vaccination. DNA for the CDR3: TGTGCCAGCAGCTTAGGCCTTTTTGTGTACCAAGAGACCCAGTACTTC. It specifies CASSLGLFVYQETQYF.